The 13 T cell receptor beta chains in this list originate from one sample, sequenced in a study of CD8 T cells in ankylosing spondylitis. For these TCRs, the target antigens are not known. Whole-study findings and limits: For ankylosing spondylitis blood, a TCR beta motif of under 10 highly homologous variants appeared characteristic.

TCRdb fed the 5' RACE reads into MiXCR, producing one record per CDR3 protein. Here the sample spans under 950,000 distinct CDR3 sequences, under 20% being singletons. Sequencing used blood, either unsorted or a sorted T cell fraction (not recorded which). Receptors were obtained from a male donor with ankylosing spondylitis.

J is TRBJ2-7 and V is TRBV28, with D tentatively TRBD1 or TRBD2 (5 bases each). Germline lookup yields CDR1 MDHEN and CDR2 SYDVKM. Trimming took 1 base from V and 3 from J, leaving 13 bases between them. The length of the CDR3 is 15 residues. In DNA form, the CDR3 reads TGTGCCAGCAGTTTATACGGCCCGGGGCGCTACGAGCAGTACTTC. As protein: CASSLYGPGRYEQYF.

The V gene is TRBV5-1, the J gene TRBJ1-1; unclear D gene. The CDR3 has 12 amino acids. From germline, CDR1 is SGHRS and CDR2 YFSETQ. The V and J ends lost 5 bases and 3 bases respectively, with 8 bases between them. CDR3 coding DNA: TGCGCCAGCAGACGGCAGGACACTGAAGCTTTCTTT. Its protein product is CASRRQDTEAFF. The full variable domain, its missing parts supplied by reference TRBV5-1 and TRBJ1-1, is KAGVTQTPRYLIKTRGQQVTLSCSPISGHRSVSWYQQTPGQGLQFLFEYFSETQRNKGNFPGRFSGRQFSNSRSEMNVSTLELGDSALYLCASRRQDTEAFFGQGTRLTVV.

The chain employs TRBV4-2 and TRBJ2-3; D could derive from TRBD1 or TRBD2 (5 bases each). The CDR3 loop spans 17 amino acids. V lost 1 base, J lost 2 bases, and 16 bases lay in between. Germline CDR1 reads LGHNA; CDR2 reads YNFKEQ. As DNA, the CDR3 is TGTGCCAGCAGCCAAGTCGGGGCGGCCAGGGCCACAGATACGCAGTATTTT. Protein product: CASSQVGAARATDTQYF.

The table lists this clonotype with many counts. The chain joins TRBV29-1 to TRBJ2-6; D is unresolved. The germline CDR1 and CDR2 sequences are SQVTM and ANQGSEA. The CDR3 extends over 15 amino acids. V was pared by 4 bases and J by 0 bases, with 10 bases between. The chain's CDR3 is CSVGVLNSGANVLTF. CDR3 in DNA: TGCAGCGTTGGGGTTCTAAACTCTGGGGCCAACGTCCTGACTTTC. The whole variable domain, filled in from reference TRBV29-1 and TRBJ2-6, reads SAVISQKPSRDICQRGTSLTIQCQVDSQVTMMFWYRQQPGQSLTLIATANQGSEATYESGFVIDKFPISRPNLTFSTLTVSNMSPEDSSIYLCSVGVLNSGANVLTFGAGSRLTVL.

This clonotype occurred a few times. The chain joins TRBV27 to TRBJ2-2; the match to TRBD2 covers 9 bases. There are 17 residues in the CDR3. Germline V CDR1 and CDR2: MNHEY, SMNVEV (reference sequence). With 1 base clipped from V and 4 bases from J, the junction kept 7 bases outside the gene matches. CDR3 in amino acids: CASSLLAAGGITGELFF. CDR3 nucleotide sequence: TGTGCCAGCAGTTTATTGGCTGCGGGGGGGATCACCGGGGAGCTGTTTTTT.

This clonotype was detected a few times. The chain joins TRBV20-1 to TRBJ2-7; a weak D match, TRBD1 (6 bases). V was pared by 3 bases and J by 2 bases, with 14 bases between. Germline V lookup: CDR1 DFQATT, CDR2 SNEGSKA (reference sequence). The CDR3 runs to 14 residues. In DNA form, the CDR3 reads TGCAGTGCTAGGGACAGAGTCATAACCTACGAGCAGTACTTC. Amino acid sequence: CSARDRVITYEQYF.

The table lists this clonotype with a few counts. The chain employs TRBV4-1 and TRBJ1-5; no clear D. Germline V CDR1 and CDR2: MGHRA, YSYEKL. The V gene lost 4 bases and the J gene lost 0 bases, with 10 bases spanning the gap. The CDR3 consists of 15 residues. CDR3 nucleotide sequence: TGCGCCAGCAGCCTCCATATCAGTAGCAATCAGCCCCAGCATTTT. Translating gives CASSLHISSNQPQHF.

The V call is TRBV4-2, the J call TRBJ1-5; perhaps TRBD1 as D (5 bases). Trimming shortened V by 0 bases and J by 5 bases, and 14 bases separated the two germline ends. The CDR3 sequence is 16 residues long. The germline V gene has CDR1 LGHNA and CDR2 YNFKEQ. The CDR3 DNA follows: TGTGCCAGCAGCCAAGATCCATTCCCAGGGCATCAGCCCCAGCATTTT. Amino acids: CASSQDPFPGHQPQHF.

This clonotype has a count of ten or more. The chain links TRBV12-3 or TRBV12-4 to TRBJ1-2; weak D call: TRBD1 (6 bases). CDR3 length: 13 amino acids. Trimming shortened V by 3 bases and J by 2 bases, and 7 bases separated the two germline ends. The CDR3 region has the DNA TGTGCCAGCAGTTTCAGGGGAAACTATGGCTACACCTTC. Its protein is CASSFRGNYGYTF.

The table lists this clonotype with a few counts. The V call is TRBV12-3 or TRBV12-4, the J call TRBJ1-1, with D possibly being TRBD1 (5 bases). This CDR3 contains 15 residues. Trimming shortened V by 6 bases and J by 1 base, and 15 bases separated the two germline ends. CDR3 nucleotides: TGTGCCAGCAGCCACCCCGGGACGGCGAACACTGAAGCTTTCTTT. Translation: CASSHPGTANTEAFF.

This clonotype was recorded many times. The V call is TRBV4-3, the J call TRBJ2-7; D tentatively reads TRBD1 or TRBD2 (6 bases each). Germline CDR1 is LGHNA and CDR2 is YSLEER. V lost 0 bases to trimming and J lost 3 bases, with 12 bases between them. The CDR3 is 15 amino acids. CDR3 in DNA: TGCGCCAGCAGCCAAGAATGGGGGGCGGGCTACGAGCAGTACTTC. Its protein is CASSQEWGAGYEQYF.

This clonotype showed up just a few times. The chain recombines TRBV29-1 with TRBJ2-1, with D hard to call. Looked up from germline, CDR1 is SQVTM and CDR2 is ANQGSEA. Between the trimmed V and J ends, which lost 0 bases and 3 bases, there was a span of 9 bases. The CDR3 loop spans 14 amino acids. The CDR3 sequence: CSVEDLYIYNEQFF. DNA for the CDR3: TGCAGCGTTGAAGATCTTTACATCTACAATGAGCAGTTCTTC.

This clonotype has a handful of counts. CDR3 loop: CASSLNIGASAKPGEQFF. The CDR3 DNA follows: TGTGCCAGCAGTTTAAATATAGGGGCTAGCGCAAAACCTGGGGAGCAGTTCTTC. V and J are TRBV27 and TRBJ2-1; D perhaps matches TRBD2 (6 bases). The CDR3 is 18 residues long. Germline CDR1 is MNHEY and CDR2 is SMNVEV (reference sequence). V was clipped by 2 bases and J by 10 bases, with 27 bases between them.